This TCR beta chain was sequenced in a study of blood T cell repertoires in COVID-19. About the research overall: The United States, Italy and Spain supplied acute and convalescent COVID-19 samples.

Produced via immunoSEQ multiplex PCR; TCRdb's table is partial and in-frame only. The sample shows hundreds of thousands of clones, almost 90% of them seen only once. This CDR3 is 14 amino acids long. J gave up 5 bases and V 6 bases, and 6 bases lay outside the gene matches. Germline assignment: CDR1 MNHEY and CDR2 SVGAGI. The sample taken for sequencing was PBMCs or T cells enriched from blood (not recorded which). The receptor's source is a woman aged 18-29 years with acute COVID-19. The chain is built from TRBV6-5 and TRBJ2-2; TRBD1 matches at 7 bases. CDR3 in DNA: TGTGCCAGCAGCCTTACAGGGGAAACCGGGGAGCTGTTTTTT. It yields the protein CASSLTGETGELFF.